A selection of T cell receptor beta chains follows, all from one sample in a study of neoadjuvant anti-PD-1 for oral cavity cancer. Assay: immunoSEQ multiplex PCR; the TCRdb copy retains only in-frame clones and omits some. The data hold some 15,000 clones, with around 71% observed a single time. Sequencing used PBMCs, obtained after nivolumab (anti-PD-1) treatment. The receptors here all came from a person aged 40 to 85 with oral cavity squamous cell carcinoma. Each CDR3 is given with its conserved first and last residue. A D gene is named only where the DNA matches it firmly. Only some rows state a clone size, as once, few, many or a class for expanded clones.

CDR3nt: TGTGCCAGCAGTCCCATGGGGGCGGGAGGTGACGAGCAGTACTTC; CDR3aa: CASSPMGAGGDEQYF; v_gene: TRBV7-9; abundance: .; j_gene: TRBJ2-7; d_gene: TRBD2
CDR3nt: TGTGCCAGCAGCGTAGGGTCGGGGGGCGCCGGGACCGGGGAGCTGTTTTTT; CDR3aa: CASSVGSGGAGTGELFF; v_gene: TRBV9; abundance: .; j_gene: TRBJ2-2; d_gene: .
CDR3nt: TGTGCCAGCAGTTACACCAGGACAGGGGGTGGCTATGGCTACACCTTC; CDR3aa: CASSYTRTGGGYGYTF; v_gene: TRBV6-5; abundance: .; j_gene: TRBJ1-2; d_gene: TRBD1
CDR3nt: TGTGCCAGTAGTATAACTAGCGGGATGTACAATGAGCAGTTCTTC; CDR3aa: CASSITSGMYNEQFF; v_gene: TRBV19; abundance: .; j_gene: TRBJ2-1; d_gene: TRBD2
CDR3nt: TGTGCCAGCAGCGTAGGACTAGGAGGGGAGACCCAGTACTTC; CDR3aa: CASSVGLGGETQYF; v_gene: TRBV9; abundance: few; j_gene: TRBJ2-5; d_gene: .
CDR3nt: TGTGCCTGGGGACGGGTACCTAACTATGGCTACACCTTC; CDR3aa: CAWGRVPNYGYTF; v_gene: TRBV30; abundance: few; j_gene: TRBJ1-2; d_gene: .
CDR3nt: TGTGCCAGCAGTTTACGATTCTACGAGCAGTACTTC; CDR3aa: CASSLRFYEQYF; v_gene: TRBV28; abundance: .; j_gene: TRBJ2-7; d_gene: .
CDR3nt: TGCGCCAGCAGCTTAAGTACCGGGACAGGGACCGAAAGGAGCTCCTACGAGCAGTACTTC; CDR3aa: CASSLSTGTGTERSSYEQYF; v_gene: TRBV5-1; abundance: .; j_gene: TRBJ2-7; d_gene: TRBD1
CDR3nt: TGTGCCAGCAGTGAATTGGGGTGGGATGAGCAGTTCTTC; CDR3aa: CASSELGWDEQFF; v_gene: TRBV25-1; abundance: .; j_gene: TRBJ2-1; d_gene: .
CDR3nt: TGTGCCAGCTCGGCGGGAGTTGGTGAGCAGTTCTTC; CDR3aa: CASSAGVGEQFF; v_gene: TRBV7-9; abundance: .; j_gene: TRBJ2-1; d_gene: TRBD2
CDR3nt: TGTGCCAGCACCCCGGCCGCGGGGGCGCGTGAAAAACTGTTTTTT; CDR3aa: CASTPAAGAREKLFF; v_gene: TRBV2; abundance: .; j_gene: TRBJ1-4; d_gene: .
CDR3nt: TGTGCCAGCAGTCAGACCGGGACAGGGGCCCCCGGGGAGCTGTTTTTT; CDR3aa: CASSQTGTGAPGELFF; v_gene: TRBV28; abundance: few; j_gene: TRBJ2-2; d_gene: TRBD1
CDR3nt: TGTGCCTCAAGGGAGTCAACGACGGGCTACACCTTC; CDR3aa: CASRESTTGYTF; v_gene: TRBV6-1; abundance: .; j_gene: TRBJ1-2; d_gene: .
CDR3nt: TGCGCCAGCAGCCAAGAAGGAAGAACCGGCTACACCTTC; CDR3aa: CASSQEGRTGYTF; v_gene: TRBV4-1; abundance: .; j_gene: TRBJ1-2; d_gene: .